This T cell receptor beta chain was found in a study of shared clonotypes between healthy human individuals. Turning to the study itself: Aged 18 to 49, the donors were a couple of women and a few men.

Genomic DNA per cell subset filled all wells of several immunoSEQ plates. In the authors' methods: Quality scores were absent from the junction-only immunoSEQ sequences, so filtering differed. Profiling relied on immunoSEQ multiplex PCR, and the TCRdb table lists in-frame clones only, not all of them. V and J calls and clone size are as listed in that table; D and trimming were resolved from the DNA. The table lists under 600,000 clones, roughly 85% of them singletons. V was clipped by 6 bases and J by 4 bases, with 12 bases between them. Germline loops: CDR1 MDHEN, CDR2 SYDVKM. The CDR3 has 14 residues. All donors qualified as healthy HIV-negative adults and had experienced no recent acute infections or vaccinations.

This receptor was identified in a woman between 40 and 50 years old in good health. Some clones in this sample may be carry-over from other donors' samples. The genes are TRBV28 and TRBJ1-4; D is undetermined. Input material: PBMCs. The CDR3 sequence: CASRPAGNNEKLFF. The CDR3 region has the DNA TGTGCCAGCAGGCCAGCGGGCAATAATGAAAAACTGTTTTTT.